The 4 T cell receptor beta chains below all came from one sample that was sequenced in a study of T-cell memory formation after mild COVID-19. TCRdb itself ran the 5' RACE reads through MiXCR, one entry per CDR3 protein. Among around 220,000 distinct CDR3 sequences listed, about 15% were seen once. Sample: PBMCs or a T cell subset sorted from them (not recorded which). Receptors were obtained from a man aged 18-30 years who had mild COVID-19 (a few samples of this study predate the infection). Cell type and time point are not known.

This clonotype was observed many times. CDR3 DNA sequence: TGCGCCAGCAGCCCCAGACTAGCGGAGAAGAATGAGCAGTTCTTC. Amino acids: CASSPRLAEKNEQFF. The V call is TRBV5-1, the J call TRBJ2-1, with 9 bases fitting TRBD2. This CDR3 has 15 amino acids. V lost 4 bases, J lost 7 bases, and 9 bases stayed unmatched. Germline V CDR1 and CDR2: SGHRS, YFSETQ.

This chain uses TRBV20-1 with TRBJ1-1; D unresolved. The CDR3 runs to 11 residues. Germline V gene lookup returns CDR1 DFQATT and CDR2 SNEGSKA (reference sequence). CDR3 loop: CLLPYAKGAFF. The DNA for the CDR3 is TGCCTGTTACCTTACGCAAAGGGAGCTTTCTTT.

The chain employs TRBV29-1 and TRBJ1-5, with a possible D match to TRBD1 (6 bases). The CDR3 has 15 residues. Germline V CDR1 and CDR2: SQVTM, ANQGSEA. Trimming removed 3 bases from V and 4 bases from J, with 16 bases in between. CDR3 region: CSVETPHTGNQPQHF. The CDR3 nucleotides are TGCAGCGTTGAGACCCCACACACAGGGAATCAGCCCCAGCATTTT.

CDR3 nucleotides: TGTGCCAGTAGTGTCCAGCGGGGAGCCCTATACGAGCAGTACTTC. Protein product: CASSVQRGALYEQYF. The V call is TRBV19, the J call TRBJ2-7; 7 bases fit TRBD2. V was pared by 5 bases and J by 4 bases, with 11 bases of the junction left unmatched. Germline CDR1 reads LNHDA; CDR2 reads SQIVND (reference sequence). The CDR3 loop spans 15 amino acids.